This record concerns one T cell receptor beta chain sequence. This specimen comes from a study of chemoradiotherapy in HPV16-positive cancers. Trimming removed 0 bases at V and 2 bases at J, with 7 bases between. The CDR3 has 14 amino acids. Germline CDR1 SGHRS, CDR2 YFSETQ. Sequencing was performed with immunoSEQ multiplex PCR; in TCRdb, only in-frame clones are kept and a portion is missing. The top ten clones hold 4% to 5% of a sample with about 68,000 clones, almost 90% of them seen once. This sequence joins TRBV5-1 and TRBJ2-3; D call uncertain. The starting material was blood, obtained from a patient who underwent chemoradiotherapy. The origin of this receptor is a human donor with HPV-associated anogenital cancer. CDR3 sequence reads: CASSLDTHTDTQYF. The DNA of the CDR3 is TGCGCCAGCAGCTTGGACACCCACACAGATACGCAGTATTTT.